This is a list of T cell receptor beta chains from one sample in a study of beta chain features in type 1 diabetes. Sequencing was performed with immunoSEQ multiplex PCR; in TCRdb, only in-frame clones are kept and a portion is missing. The table records about 240,000 clones, around 13% of them present only once. Input material: naive CD4+ T cells from blood. The receptors were gathered from a man younger than 45 with type 1 diabetes. CDR3s include the opening cysteine and the closing phenylalanine or tryptophan. D genes are given only for firm matches. Size values are once, few and many counts, or a class for expanded clones, and some rows have none.

D	size	V	J	CDR3	DNA
NA	NA	TRBV7-9	TRBJ2-7	CASSLEARAYEQYF	TGTGCCAGCAGCTTAGAGGCCAGGGCATACGAGCAGTACTTC
TRBD2	few	TRBV19	TRBJ2-5	CASSTVAGARLETQYF	TGTGCCAGTAGTACAGTAGCGGGGGCCCGTTTGGAGACCCAGTACTTC
TRBD1	few	TRBV5-1	TRBJ2-5	CASSYGTAQETQYF	TGCGCCAGCAGCTACGGGACAGCCCAAGAGACCCAGTACTTC
NA	NA	TRBV29-1	TRBJ1-3	CSVEGTRLVTIYF	TGCAGCGTTGAAGGGACAAGGTTGGTCACCATATATTTT
TRBD1	NA	TRBV7-9	TRBJ2-7	CASSPGQSNEQYF	TGTGCCAGCAGCCCGGGACAGTCCAACGAGCAGTACTTC
NA	NA	TRBV10-3	TRBJ2-3	CAISESSGSLSRDTQYF	TGTGCCATCAGTGAGTCTTCCGGGAGCTTATCGCGAGATACGCAGTATTTT
TRBD1	few	TRBV2	TRBJ1-3	CASRTGANSGNTIYF	TGTGCCAGCAGGACAGGGGCTAACTCTGGAAACACCATATATTTT
TRBD2	few	TRBV7-9	TRBJ2-5	CASSFGTSGFKETQYF	TGTGCCAGCAGCTTCGGGACTAGCGGTTTTAAAGAGACCCAGTACTTC
TRBD2	NA	TRBV9	TRBJ2-2	CASSAGTSGRQQNTGELFF	TGTGCCAGCAGCGCCGGGACTAGCGGGAGGCAGCAGAACACCGGGGAGCTGTTTTTT
TRBD1	few	TRBV29-1	TRBJ1-4	CSVGQGAKNEKLFF	TGCAGCGTTGGACAGGGGGCCAAGAATGAAAAACTGTTTTTT
TRBD1	few	TRBV29-1	TRBJ1-4	CSVEDQGAQEKLFF	TGCAGCGTTGAAGATCAGGGGGCGCAGGAAAAACTGTTTTTT
NA	few	TRBV30	TRBJ2-1	CAWSVGVYNEQFF	TGTGCCTGGAGTGTGGGAGTCTACAATGAGCAGTTCTTC
TRBD1	NA	TRBV7-2	TRBJ2-7	CASSLGQGSSYEQYF	TGTGCCAGCAGCCTGGGACAGGGTAGCTCCTACGAGCAGTACTTC
NA	NA	TRBV9	TRBJ1-1	CASSSTGGKAFF	TGTGCCAGCAGCTCGACCGGGGGGAAAGCTTTCTTT
TRBD2	NA	TRBV9	TRBJ2-5	CASSFTSGRGGETQYF	TGTGCCAGCAGCTTTACTAGCGGGAGAGGGGGAGAGACCCAGTACTTC
TRBD1	few	TRBV29-1	TRBJ1-2	CSADTGQPNGYTF	TGCAGCGCCGATACGGGACAGCCAAATGGCTACACCTTC
NA	NA	TRBV5-8	TRBJ2-2	CASSLVGPNTGELFF	TGTGCCAGCAGCTTGGTTGGCCCGAACACCGGGGAGCTGTTTTTT
TRBD1	NA	TRBV18	TRBJ1-1	CASSPLGQVGTEAFF	TGTGCCAGCTCACCCCTCGGACAGGTGGGCACTGAAGCTTTCTTT